Here is one T cell receptor beta chain with its context. Its antigen remains unidentified. The PCR employed 60 Vbeta primers together with 13 Jbeta primers. Produced via immunoSEQ multiplex PCR; TCRdb's table is partial and in-frame only. The sample consists of around 200,000 clones, 79% of them appearing once. The germline CDR1 and CDR2 sequences are LGHNA and YNFKEQ. Trimming removed 0 bases from V and 5 bases from J; junction bases left unmatched: 2. The CDR3 extends over 14 amino acids. This record belongs to a study of cytomegalovirus exposure and HLA in healthy donors. Whole-study findings and limits: In an earlier analysis, about 90% or about 30%: the productive usage of most TCR beta V segments. When a later analysis compared HLA-associated TCR beta chains with equally common others, the HLA-associated chains turned out to be more clonally expanded and to have lower generation probabilities.

This TCR was recovered from a woman younger than 35 in good health and CMV-seronegative. V is TRBV4-2 and J is TRBJ1-2; 8 bases map to TRBD1. Sequenced sample: PBMCs. DNA for the CDR3: TGTGCCAGCAGCCAAGACGGACAGGGATATGGCTACACCTTC. Translated: CASSQDGQGYGYTF.